A single sample is the source of the 29 T cell receptor beta chains below, sequenced in a study of regulatory T cells in long-lasting Graves disease. Arm-PCR of CDR3 regions and iRepertoire HTBI primers were used to build TCR beta libraries. TCRdb re-called the multiplex PCR reads through MiXCR, storing one row per CDR3 protein. This sample yields some 410,000 distinct CDR3 sequences, of which over 15% are seen a single time; over 8.5% belongs to the top ten. Time point noted: newly diagnosed GD, antithyroid drugs for less than 3 months. Researchers made the TCR library from RNA that was extracted from PBMCs. This sample was shared with a second study, whose subject was T cells in Graves' hyperthyroidism and ophthalmopathy.

The specimen comprised peripheral blood mononuclear cells (PBMCs), sampled at new diagnosis, from a patient treated with antithyroid drugs. Every receptor here comes from a woman aged 25 to 39 with Graves disease.

The table lists this clonotype with many counts. The rearrangement links TRBV20-1 to TRBJ2-2; no reliable D call. Germline V gives CDR1 DFQATT, CDR2 SNEGSKA (reference sequence). V was pared by 6 bases and J by 7 bases, with 12 bases between. The CDR3 has 12 amino acids. Here the CDR3 reads CSARPTIGELFF. CDR3 in DNA: TGCAGTGCCCGGCCCACTATCGGGGAGCTGTTTTTT.

The chain combines TRBV6-1 with TRBJ2-7, with a tentative D call TRBD2 (6 bases). The CDR3 runs 14 residues. CDR1 is MNHNS, CDR2 SASEGT, per germline. The V end was cut by 7 bases, the J end by 2 bases, with 15 bases between. CDR3 region: CASTPSGFTYEQYF. Here the CDR3 DNA reads TGTGCCAGCACCCCCAGCGGGTTCACCTACGAGCAGTACTTC.

Points on this clonotype: No conserved phenylalanine or tryptophan is present at the end of the CDR3, so a read error is the likely explanation. The chain carries TRBV12-3 or TRBV12-4 and TRBJ2-7; 9 bases agree with TRBD1. This CDR3 comprises 14 residues. J gave up 4 bases and V 5 bases, and 6 bases lay outside the gene matches. The CDR3 region is CASSADRGWYEQYL. The DNA of the CDR3 is TGTGCCAGCAGTGCTGACAGGGGGTGGTACGAGCAGTACCTC.

The sample holds many counts of this clonotype. The CDR3 spells CASSLQPGLVFNEQFF. In DNA form, the CDR3 reads TGTGCCAGCAGCCTACAGCCGGGACTAGTCTTCAATGAGCAGTTCTTC. This chain connects TRBV11-2 to TRBJ2-1; TRBD2 aligns across 8 bases. The V gene end was trimmed by 5 bases and the J gene end by 6 bases; junction bases not matched to a gene: 12. The germline CDR1 and CDR2 sequences are SGHAT and FQNNGV. The CDR3 contains 16 residues. The complete variable domain, with remaining parts taken from reference TRBV11-2 and TRBJ2-1, reads EAGVAQSPRYKIIEKRQSVAFWCNPISGHATLYWYQQILGQGPKLLIQFQNNGVVDDSQLPKDRFSAERLKGVDSTLKIQPAKLEDSAVYLCASSLQPGLVFNEQFFGPGTRLTVL.

This clonotype turned up a few times. The V gene is TRBV11-2, the J gene TRBJ1-4; D is undetermined. The CDR3 extends over 14 amino acids. Germline V CDR1 and CDR2: SGHAT, FQNNGV. Trimming took 2 bases from V and 4 from J, leaving 8 bases between them. Here the CDR3 reads CASSLTRNNEKLFF. The CDR3 nucleotides are TGTGCCAGCAGCTTAACCCGGAATAATGAAAAACTGTTTTTT.

This clonotype was seen at least ten times. The chain recombines TRBV12-3 or TRBV12-4 with TRBJ2-2; D might be TRBD1 (5 bases). V was shortened by 3 bases and J by 3 bases, with 11 bases between the two germline ends. The CDR3 spans 15 residues. CDR3 coding DNA: TGTGCCAGCAGTTTGCCGGGCAGGGACACCGGGGAGCTGTTTTTT. It translates to CASSLPGRDTGELFF.

The chain uses TRBV4-1 and TRBJ2-7; D remains unclear. The CDR3 contains 17 residues. Germline V gene sequence: CDR1 MGHRA, CDR2 YSYEKL. V gave up 2 bases and J gave up 0 bases, with 17 bases separating them. CDR3: CASSQWVRRNSSYEQYF. Here the CDR3 DNA reads TGCGCCAGCAGCCAATGGGTCCGCCGGAACAGCTCCTACGAGCAGTACTTC.

This clonotype was recorded a few times. The chain carries TRBV10-1 and TRBJ2-1, with 12 positions matching TRBD2. The CDR3 is made up of 15 amino acids. Germline lookup yields CDR1 WNHNN and CDR2 SYGVQD (reference sequence). V was pared by 6 bases and J by 8 bases, with 8 bases of the junction left unmatched. In DNA form, the CDR3 reads TGCGCCAGCAGCCTAGCGGGAGGGAAGGGCGATGAGCAGTTCTTC. Translation: CASSLAGGKGDEQFF.

This clonotype was detected a few times. The chain has TRBV6-1 and TRBJ2-1; D is perhaps TRBD1 or TRBD2 (6 bases each). Trimming pared 6 bases from V and 7 bases from J, leaving 16 bases between. CDR1 MNHNS and CDR2 SASEGT come from the germline V gene. This CDR3 contains 14 residues. DNA of the CDR3: TGTGCCAGCAGCCCTGGCTGGAGGGGGAATGAGCAGTTCTTC. Encoded protein: CASSPGWRGNEQFF.

This clonotype occurred many times. This chain links TRBV5-1 with TRBJ2-1, with D hard to call. Germline CDR1 reads SGHRS; CDR2 reads YFSETQ. The CDR3 is made up of 14 amino acids. With 2 bases removed from V and 0 bases from J, the gap between germline ends came to 6 bases. In DNA form, the CDR3 reads TGCGCCAGCAGCTTACCTAGCTCCTACAATGAGCAGTTCTTC. Its protein is CASSLPSSYNEQFF.

V and J are TRBV6-1 and TRBJ2-7; TRBD2 matches 7 bases. Germline values: CDR1 MNHNS, CDR2 SASEGT. V dropped 4 bases and J dropped 3; count of bases not matched to a gene: 6. The CDR3 runs to 14 residues. Here the CDR3 DNA reads TGTGCCAGCAGTGTGCGTACTAGCGACTACGAGCAGTACTTC. Protein: CASSVRTSDYEQYF.

This clonotype has at least ten counts. J is TRBJ2-7 and V is TRBV20-1, with 9 bases matching TRBD2. The CDR3 has 18 amino acids. Germline CDR1 reads DFQATT; CDR2 reads SNEGSKA (reference sequence). Trimming removed 3 bases from V and 5 bases from J; junction bases left unmatched: 20. DNA for the CDR3: TGCAGTGCTAGCCCTCCCAGGGGGGGGTTAGCGGGAGTAGACGAGCAGTACTTC. Protein product: CSASPPRGGLAGVDEQYF.

The table lists this clonotype with many counts. V usage is TRBV20-1 and J usage is TRBJ2-1, with 9 positions matching TRBD2. J was trimmed by 2 bases and V by 3 bases; bases with no gene match: 5. Germline V CDR1 and CDR2: DFQATT, SNEGSKA (reference sequence). The CDR3 is 15 residues long. CDR3 loop: CSASPPSGTYNEQFF. In nucleotides, the CDR3 is TGCAGTGCTAGCCCCCCTAGCGGGACCTACAATGAGCAGTTCTTC.

At least ten counts were recorded for this clonotype. This sequence joins TRBV6-5 and TRBJ1-2; unclear D gene. The V end was cut by 0 bases, the J end by 4 bases, with 15 bases between. CDR1 is MNHEY, CDR2 SVGAGI, per germline. The CDR3 has 16 amino acids. The CDR3 DNA reads TGTGCCAGCAGTTACTCGGACGCTCGGTTTAGCTATGGCTACACCTTC. It codes for CASSYSDARFSYGYTF.

The sample holds many counts of this clonotype. The CDR3 DNA reads TGCGCCAGCAGCCATAGTTGGGACAGACATGAAAAACTGTTTTTT. It yields the protein CASSHSWDRHEKLFF. This rearrangement joins TRBV4-1 to TRBJ1-4; TRBD1 agrees at 7 bases. The CDR3 runs 15 residues. CDR1 and CDR2 (germline): MGHRA, YSYEKL. V dropped 3 bases and J dropped 6; count of bases not matched to a gene: 7.

In its sample, this clonotype was seen many times. The chain combines TRBV20-1 with TRBJ2-1, with D tentatively TRBD1 (6 bases). There are 15 residues in the CDR3. The ends were cut back, 5 bases at V and 1 base at J, with 15 bases in the middle. Per germline, CDR1 DFQATT and CDR2 SNEGSKA (reference sequence). The CDR3 loop reads CSAPQGTLSYNEQFF. The CDR3 DNA sequence: TGCAGTGCTCCCCAGGGGACCTTGTCCTACAATGAGCAGTTCTTC.

The CDR3 loop reads CASSFHPFYEQYF. The CDR3 DNA reads TGTGCCAGCAGTTTTCATCCCTTCTACGAGCAGTACTTC. The chain combines TRBV27 with TRBJ2-7; no reliable D call. Germline-derived CDR1 and CDR2 are MNHEY and SMNVEV (reference sequence). The CDR3 spans 13 residues. Trimming took 3 bases from V and 3 from J, leaving 9 bases between them.

This clonotype came up many times. The rearrangement links TRBV20-1 to TRBJ2-1, with 7 bases lining up with TRBD1. The V gene's germline CDR1 is DFQATT and CDR2 SNEGSKA (reference sequence). The CDR3 has 13 residues. The J segment lost 9 bases and the V segment lost 5 bases, leaving 10 bases of the junction unmatched. CDR3 sequence: CSAPTTGLSEQFF. Written as DNA, the CDR3 is TGCAGTGCTCCGACGACAGGGCTTAGTGAGCAGTTCTTC.

The chain joins TRBV7-2 to TRBJ2-4; 12 bases line up with TRBD2. The CDR3 length is 16 residues. The V gene end was trimmed by 5 bases and the J gene end by 8 bases; junction bases not matched to a gene: 10. Germline CDR1 reads SGHTA; CDR2 reads FQGNSA. The CDR3 DNA follows: TGTGCCAGCAGCCCAGGACTAGCGGGAATAAATGACATTCAGTACTTC. This encodes CASSPGLAGINDIQYF.

The chain combines TRBV20-1 with TRBJ2-7; 7 bases match TRBD1. The V and J ends lost 0 bases and 0 bases, in that order; junction bases with no gene match: 2. CDR3 length equals 14 residues. In germline, CDR1 is DFQATT, CDR2 SNEGSKA (reference sequence). The CDR3 region has the DNA TGCAGTGCTAGAGATAACAGGGGCTCCTACGAGCAGTACTTC. Its protein product is CSARDNRGSYEQYF.

The sample holds many counts of this clonotype. V is TRBV12-3 or TRBV12-4 and J is TRBJ2-5, with 15 bases lining up with TRBD2. V shed 6 bases, J shed 3 bases, and the junction held 11 bases outside the gene matches. The CDR3 contains 18 residues. The CDR3 is CASSPVWGLAGGKETQYF. In nucleotides, the CDR3 is TGTGCCAGCAGCCCGGTATGGGGACTAGCGGGAGGAAAAGAGACCCAGTACTTC.

V usage is TRBV15 and J usage is TRBJ1-2; 7 bases map to TRBD1. Germline assignment: CDR1 LNHNV and CDR2 YYDKDF (reference sequence). V was clipped by 0 bases and J by 12 bases; unmatched bases: 7. The length of the CDR3 is 13 residues. In DNA form, the CDR3 reads TGTGCCACCAGCAGAGATCAACAGGGGATCCACACCTTC. Its translation: CATSRDQQGIHTF.

This clonotype was recorded many times. The chain employs TRBV12-3 or TRBV12-4 and TRBJ2-1; tentatively, D is TRBD1 or TRBD2 (6 bases each). The V end was cut by 7 bases, the J end by 7 bases, with 20 bases between. This CDR3 spans 15 amino acids. The CDR3 reads CASTTLGGTPNEQFF. As DNA, the CDR3 is TGTGCCAGCACCACCTTAGGGGGGACGCCGAATGAGCAGTTCTTC.

This clonotype turned up a few times. J is TRBJ2-4 and V is TRBV6-1; D gene ambiguous. The ends were cut back, 1 base at V and 7 bases at J, with 14 bases in the middle. The germline V gene encodes CDR1 MNHNS and CDR2 SASEGT. CDR3 length equals 15 residues. The chain's CDR3 is CASSEVQGAENIQYF. As DNA, the CDR3 is TGTGCCAGCAGTGAAGTCCAAGGTGCCGAGAACATTCAGTACTTC.

The genes are TRBV19 and TRBJ1-1; tentative D call: TRBD1 (5 bases). CDR1 and CDR2 from the germline V gene are LNHDA and SQIVND (reference sequence). V gave up 3 bases and J gave up 11 bases, with 16 bases separating them. The CDR3 is 13 amino acids. CDR3 nucleotide sequence: TGTGCCAGTAGTATTGCCGCAGGGCAGCGGGCTTTCTTT. Protein sequence: CASSIAAGQRAFF.

This clonotype was recorded many times. V is TRBV18 and J is TRBJ1-2, with 8 bases identical to TRBD1. In germline, CDR1 is KGHSH, CDR2 LQKENI. With 2 bases clipped from V and 4 bases from J, the junction kept 6 bases outside the gene matches. This CDR3 spans 15 amino acids. Written as DNA, the CDR3 is TGTGCCAGCTCACCAGGACAGGGAACCACCTATGGCTACACCTTC. Encoded protein: CASSPGQGTTYGYTF.

In its sample, this clonotype was seen many times. This chain joins TRBV6-2 or TRBV6-3 and TRBJ2-7; D not resolved. V gave up 6 bases and J gave up 6 bases, with 9 bases separating them. CDR1 is MNHEY and CDR2 is SVGEGT in the germline V gene. The CDR3 length is 11 residues. The chain's CDR3 is CASSSGFEQYF. Written as DNA, the CDR3 is TGTGCCAGCAGCTCTGGGTTCGAGCAGTACTTC.

This clonotype was detected ten times or more. The CDR3 DNA follows: TGCAGTGCTAGAGATTTGGGCGGGGGGTCTGGGGCCAACGTCCTGACTTTC. Translating it yields CSARDLGGGSGANVLTF. The V and J genes are TRBV20-1 and TRBJ2-6, with 8 bases matching TRBD2. Per germline, CDR1 DFQATT and CDR2 SNEGSKA (reference sequence). The CDR3 spans 17 residues. V lost 0 bases and J lost 1; bases outside the gene matches: 5.

Comment on this clonotype: Given a much more abundant clone one base away, this may be a read error. The V call is TRBV2, the J call TRBJ1-5, with unresolved D. The CDR3 contains 14 residues. The ends were cut back, 4 bases at V and 4 bases at J, with 11 bases in the middle. Germline assignment: CDR1 SNHLY and CDR2 FYNNEI. CDR3 DNA: TGTGCCAGCAGTGTATACGGGGAAAATCAGCCCCAGCATTTT. The encoded protein is CASSVYGENQPQHF.